These 20 T cell receptor beta chains share one sample of origin, sequenced in a study of blood T cell repertoires in COVID-19. Sequencing was performed with immunoSEQ multiplex PCR; in TCRdb, only in-frame clones are kept and a portion is missing. The sample includes about 46,000 clones, about 87% of them seen just once. The source material was peripheral blood. The origin of the receptors is a man in his fifties with acute or convalescent COVID-19.

J is TRBJ2-7 and V is TRBV9, with 7 bases matching TRBD2. The CDR3 is 13 amino acids. Germline trimming cut 4 bases from V and 6 bases from J; bases unmatched to any gene: 7. From germline, CDR1 is SGDLS and CDR2 YYNGEE. CDR3 sequence (DNA): TGTGCCAGCAGCCCAGATGGGGGGGGCGAGCAGTACTTC. This gives the protein CASSPDGGGEQYF.

This chain joins TRBV2 and TRBJ1-5, with 9 bases matching TRBD1. V was pared by 2 bases and J by 5 bases, with 4 bases of the junction left unmatched. Germline V gene lookup returns CDR1 SNHLY and CDR2 FYNNEI. This CDR3 has 15 amino acids. CDR3 in amino acids: CASSESWDRDQPQHF. For the CDR3, the DNA is TGTGCCAGCAGTGAATCCTGGGACAGGGATCAGCCCCAGCATTTT.

The chain recombines TRBV18 with TRBJ2-7; 7 bases are a match to TRBD1. Germline loops: CDR1 KGHSH, CDR2 LQKENI. This CDR3 is built from 15 residues. Trimming removed 5 bases from V and 2 bases from J; junction bases left unmatched: 9. CDR3 bases: TGTGCCAGCTCAGCTAACAGGGGTGGGGCCTACGAGCAGTACTTC. As protein: CASSANRGGAYEQYF.

This chain joins TRBV18 and TRBJ1-1; no clear D. Germline assignment: CDR1 KGHSH and CDR2 LQKENI. The CDR3 length is 13 residues. Trimming took 4 bases from V and 0 from J, leaving 6 bases between them. The CDR3 nucleotides are TGTGCCAGCTCACTTTCTCTGAACACTGAAGCTTTCTTT. It specifies CASSLSLNTEAFF.

CDR3: CAGSRFRREGGTQYF. DNA for the CDR3: TGTGCCGGTTCTAGGTTTCGGCGGGAGGGAGGGACGCAGTATTTT. V and J are TRBV28 and TRBJ2-3; 9 nucleotides align to TRBD2. The ends lost 11 bases at V and 9 bases at J; junction bases unmatched: 18. Germline CDR1 MDHEN, CDR2 SYDVKM. CDR3 length equals 15 residues. The full variable domain, with the rest looked up from reference TRBV28 and TRBJ2-3, is DVKVTQSSRYLVKRTGEKVFLECVQDMDHENMFWYRQDPGLGLRLIYFSYDVKMKEKGDIPEGYSVSREKKERFSLILESASTNQTSMYLCAGSRFRREGGTQYFGPGTRLTVL.

This chain links TRBV20-1 with TRBJ1-5; possibly TRBD1 for D (5 bases). Per germline, CDR1 DFQATT and CDR2 SNEGSKA (reference sequence). CDR3 length: 11 amino acids. Trimming took off 6 bases at V and 5 bases at J, with 8 bases between the two ends. The CDR3 nucleotides read TGCAGTGCCGGGGGGGATCAGCCCCAGCATTTT. Protein sequence: CSAGGDQPQHF.

The chain recombines TRBV7-6 with TRBJ1-6; D may be TRBD1 (5 bases). Trimming removed 4 bases at V and 12 bases at J, with 13 bases between. Germline CDR1 is SGHVS and CDR2 is FNYEAQ. This CDR3 is built from 13 residues. The CDR3 sequence is CASSSGSEGPLHF. The CDR3 DNA is TGTGCCAGCAGCTCAGGGTCGGAGGGACCCCTCCACTTT. Variable domain in full (rest from reference TRBV7-6 and TRBJ1-6): GAGVSQSPRYKVTKRGQDVALRCDPISGHVSLYWYRQALGQGPEFLTYFNYEAQQDKSGLPNDRFSAERPEGSISTLTIQRTEQRDSAMYRCASSSGSEGPLHFGNGTRLTVT.

CDR3 amino acids: CASSQAGVGDTQYF. DNA for the CDR3: TGTGCCAGCAGCCAGGCGGGGGTCGGGGATACGCAGTATTTT. This chain uses TRBV7-2 with TRBJ2-3, with 7 bases aligning to TRBD2. Germline trimming cut 5 bases from V and 6 bases from J; bases unmatched to any gene: 8. Germline V gives CDR1 SGHTA, CDR2 FQGNSA. There are 14 residues in the CDR3.

V gene TRBV5-8 combines with J gene TRBJ1-2; tentatively, D is TRBD1 (5 bases). The CDR3 runs to 13 residues. Trimming removed 0 bases at V and 2 bases at J, with 5 bases between. The germline gives CDR1 SGHTS, CDR2 YDEGEE. The CDR3 protein is CASSLAGNYGYTF. Written as DNA, the CDR3 is TGTGCCAGCAGCTTGGCAGGGAACTATGGCTACACCTTC.

The chain uses TRBV7-3 and TRBJ2-7, with 7 bases lining up with TRBD1. The CDR3 spans 13 residues. The J segment lost 8 bases and the V segment lost 5 bases, leaving 9 bases of the junction unmatched. Looked up from germline, CDR1 is SGHTA and CDR2 is FQGTGA. The CDR3 reads CASSQDRTGKQYF. The CDR3 DNA is TGTGCCAGCAGCCAAGATCGGACAGGAAAGCAGTACTTC.

V gene TRBV2 combines with J gene TRBJ1-3, with D unresolved. The CDR3 runs to 14 residues. The germline V gene has CDR1 SNHLY and CDR2 FYNNEI. The V and J ends lost 4 bases and 0 bases respectively, with 7 bases between them. This CDR3 reads CASSAVSSGNTIYF. The CDR3, as DNA: TGTGCCAGCAGTGCTGTGTCCTCTGGAAACACCATATATTTT.

In its sample, this clone was seen a few times. The gene calls are TRBV19 and TRBJ1-5, with 10 bases matching TRBD1. The CDR3 loop spans 16 amino acids. V lost 1 base and J lost 5; bases outside the gene matches: 5. Per the germline V gene, CDR1 is LNHDA and CDR2 is SQIVND (reference sequence). The CDR3 coding sequence is TGTGCCAGTAGTATAGCTCCCGGGACAGGGGATCAGCCCCAGCATTTT. Its translation is CASSIAPGTGDQPQHF.

The chain combines TRBV6-5 with TRBJ1-2; maybe TRBD1 (5 bases). Germline CDR1 is MNHEY and CDR2 is SVGAGI. The germline V and J ends were trimmed by 5 bases and 4 bases, with 14 bases remaining between them. The CDR3 is made up of 14 amino acids. CDR3 in amino acids: CASSTRPDSYGYTF. The CDR3 nucleotides are TGTGCCAGCAGTACCAGACCCGACAGCTATGGCTACACCTTC.

This clone was detected only once. The V call is TRBV24-1, the J call TRBJ1-5, with unresolved D. The CDR3 contains 14 residues. Per the germline V gene, CDR1 is KGHDR and CDR2 is SFDVKD. V lost 5 bases to trimming and J lost 4 bases, with 11 bases between them. The CDR3 loop reads CATSAGSSNQPQHF. The CDR3 DNA follows: TGTGCCACCAGTGCGGGATCTAGTAATCAGCCCCAGCATTTT.

This clone has a single count. This rearrangement joins TRBV6-1 to TRBJ2-3; 7 positions agree with TRBD1. Germline V gene sequence: CDR1 MNHNS, CDR2 SASEGT. V shed 2 bases, J shed 5 bases, and the junction held 4 bases outside the gene matches. The CDR3 is 14 residues long. The CDR3 region has the DNA TGTGCCAGCAGTGAAAGGGGGCTGGTAGATACGCAGTATTTT. Amino acid sequence: CASSERGLVDTQYF.

V is TRBV7-8 and J is TRBJ1-6; perhaps TRBD1 as D (6 bases). CDR1 and CDR2 from the germline V gene are SGHVS and FQNEAQ. CDR3 length equals 18 residues. V lost 4 bases and J lost 0, with 16 bases in between. The CDR3 DNA sequence: TGTGCCAGCAGCTCCGCTACAGGGACGAGCTCCTATAATTCACCCCTCCACTTT. This encodes CASSSATGTSSYNSPLHF.

The J gene is TRBJ2-7, the V gene TRBV18; maybe TRBD2 (7 bases). Per germline, CDR1 KGHSH and CDR2 LQKENI. With 6 bases removed from V and 7 bases from J, the gap between germline ends came to 31 bases. CDR3 length: 18 amino acids. The CDR3 DNA sequence: TGTGCCAGCTCCCTGCGGGGACCGGGGGGCCCGGAGTTTAGGGAGCAGTACTTC. Translation: CASSLRGPGGPEFREQYF.

J is TRBJ1-1 and V is TRBV19; D ambiguous. Germline V gene lookup returns CDR1 LNHDA and CDR2 SQIVND (reference sequence). V was shortened by 5 bases and J by 6 bases, with 7 bases between the two germline ends. The CDR3 covers 11 residues. CDR3 bases: TGTGCCAGTAGTGGTGAGGCTGAAGCTTTCTTT. Residues: CASSGEAEAFF. The variable domain in full, completed from reference TRBV19 and TRBJ1-1, reads DGGITQSPKYLFRKEGQNVTLSCEQNLNHDAMYWYRQDPGQGLRLIYYSQIVNDFQKGDIAEGYSVSREKKESFPLTVTSAQKNPTAFYLCASSGEAEAFFGQGTRLTVV.

The V and J genes are TRBV18 and TRBJ1-6; D unresolved. Per the germline V gene, CDR1 is KGHSH and CDR2 is LQKENI. The CDR3 consists of 16 residues. Between the trimmed V and J ends, which lost 2 bases and 0 bases, there was a span of 8 bases. The CDR3 DNA reads TGTGCCAGCTCACCAGAAGCAAGCTCCTATAATTCACCCCTCCACTTT. This codes for CASSPEASSYNSPLHF.

The rearrangement joins TRBV6-5 to TRBJ2-7; the match to TRBD1 covers 9 bases. The CDR3 totals 15 residues. J was trimmed by 2 bases and V by 7 bases; bases with no gene match: 9. Per germline, CDR1 MNHEY and CDR2 SVGAGI. The CDR3 DNA reads TGTGCCAGCACCGAAGGACAGGGGATTACCTACGAGCAGTACTTC. Translation: CASTEGQGITYEQYF.